This TCR beta chain was documented in a study of control samples from healthy donors and cancer patients. CDR3 length: 14 amino acids. With 3 bases clipped from V and 7 bases from J, the junction kept 7 bases outside the gene matches. The V gene's germline CDR1 is SGHVS and CDR2 FQNEAQ. Profiled with immunoSEQ multiplex PCR; TCRdb holds only in-frame clones, not every one. Of over 150,000 clones listed, over 85% were seen once; the top ten hold approximately 6.1%. The sequence derives from a man aged 40-55 years in good health. The sample consisted of blood. V gene TRBV7-8 combines with J gene TRBJ2-3, with TRBD2 identical over 7 bases. DNA of the CDR3: TGTGCCAGCAGCTTTCGACTAGCAATGAATACGCAGTATTTT. Its protein product is CASSFRLAMNTQYF.